The source of this TCR beta chain is a study of shared clonotypes between healthy human individuals. The authors distributed each subset's genomic DNA evenly over several immunoSEQ plates. Assay: immunoSEQ multiplex PCR; the TCRdb copy retains only in-frame clones and omits some. Here the sample spans under 2,000,000 clones, about 95% being singletons. CD45RO-negative cells were positively selected for CCR7, leaving out terminally differentiated effector memory CD45RA+ cells. Trimming removed 4 bases at V and 4 bases at J, with 20 bases between. This CDR3 contains 16 residues. CDR1 is SGHAT and CDR2 is FQNNGV in the germline V gene. Worth noting for this clone: Its antigen is not known.

Findings of the study overall: The study drew on few donors, limiting represented genetic and exposure-history diversity.

Sequenced input: naive CD8+ T cells sorted from blood. The receptor's source is a man aged 18 to 29 in good health. V and J are TRBV11-2 and TRBJ2-7; possibly TRBD1 for D (6 bases). CDR3 sequence reads: CASSSGRQGSFYEQYF. CDR3 sequence (DNA): TGTGCCAGCAGCTCTGGGCGGCAGGGGTCTTTTTACGAGCAGTACTTC. Variable domain in full (rest from reference TRBV11-2 and TRBJ2-7): EAGVAQSPRYKIIEKRQSVAFWCNPISGHATLYWYQQILGQGPKLLIQFQNNGVVDDSQLPKDRFSAERLKGVDSTLKIQPAKLEDSAVYLCASSSGRQGSFYEQYFGPGTRLTVT.